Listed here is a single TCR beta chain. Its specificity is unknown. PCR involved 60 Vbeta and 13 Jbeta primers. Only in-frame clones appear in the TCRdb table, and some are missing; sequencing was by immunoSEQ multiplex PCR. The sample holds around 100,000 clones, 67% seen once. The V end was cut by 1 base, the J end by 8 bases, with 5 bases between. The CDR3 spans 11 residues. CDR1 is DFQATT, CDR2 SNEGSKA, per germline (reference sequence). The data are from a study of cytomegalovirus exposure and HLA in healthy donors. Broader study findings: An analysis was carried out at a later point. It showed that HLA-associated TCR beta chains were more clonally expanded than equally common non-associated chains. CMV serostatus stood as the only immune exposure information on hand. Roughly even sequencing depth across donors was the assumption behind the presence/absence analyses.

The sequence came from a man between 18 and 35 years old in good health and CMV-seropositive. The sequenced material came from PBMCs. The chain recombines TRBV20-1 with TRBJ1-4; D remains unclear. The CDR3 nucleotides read TGCAGTGCTAGAGTGTCAGAAAAACTGTTTTTT. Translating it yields CSARVSEKLFF.